The 8 T cell receptor beta chains below all came from one sample that was sequenced in a study of patients and donors after allogeneic stem cell transplantation. TCRdb redid the calling of the RT-PCR reads with MiXCR, one entry per CDR3 protein. The sample carries roughly 26,000 distinct CDR3 sequences, about 8% recorded once. Sequenced material: blood, either unsorted or a sorted T cell fraction (not recorded which). All receptors derive from a human donor who was either an allogeneic HSCT recipient or a stem cell or donor lymphocyte infusion donor (not recorded which). It is not recorded whose cells these are; they may come from a transplant donor.

The sample holds many counts of this clonotype. The gene calls are TRBV10-3 and TRBJ2-1; 11 nucleotides line up with TRBD2. The germline gives CDR1 ENHRY, CDR2 SYGVKD. This CDR3 has 15 amino acids. V lost 8 bases to trimming and J lost 1 base; unmatched junction nucleotides: 4. CDR3 in DNA: TGTGCCATCCGAGGACTAGCGGGTTCCTACAATGAGCAGTTCTTC. Its translation: CAIRGLAGSYNEQFF.

This clonotype was found a few times. The chain recombines TRBV7-9 with TRBJ1-4; the D gene is possibly TRBD1 (6 bases). Looked up from germline, CDR1 is SEHNR and CDR2 is FQNEAQ (reference sequence). CDR3 length: 13 amino acids. V was shortened by 1 base and J by 8 bases, with 8 bases between the two germline ends. CDR3 DNA: TGTGCCAGCAGCTTAGGTACAGGGGAAAAACTGTTTTTT. Translated: CASSLGTGEKLFF.

This clonotype was seen many times. This chain connects TRBV29-1 to TRBJ1-6, with 11 bases identical to TRBD1. Germline assignment: CDR1 SQVTM and CDR2 ANQGSEA. V lost 5 bases to trimming and J lost 10 bases; unmatched junction nucleotides: 4. The CDR3 runs 13 residues. CDR3 coding DNA: TGCAGCGTTCGGACAGGGGGCGAGTCACCCCTCCACTTT. This codes for CSVRTGGESPLHF.

Within the sample, this clonotype is medium-sized. The rearrangement uses TRBV29-1 and TRBJ2-5, with TRBD1 matching over 8 bases. The CDR3 has 13 amino acids. V was clipped by 2 bases and J by 5 bases; unmatched bases: 4. Germline V gives CDR1 SQVTM, CDR2 ANQGSEA. The CDR3 sequence is CSVEQGARETQYF. In DNA, the CDR3 is TGCAGCGTTGAACAGGGGGCGCGGGAGACCCAGTACTTC.

This clonotype came up many times. The rearrangement joins TRBV10-2 to TRBJ1-1; 9 nucleotides align to TRBD1. Germline CDR1 WSHSY, CDR2 SAAADI. The CDR3 sequence is 13 residues long. V shed 8 bases, J shed 3 bases, and the junction held 4 bases outside the gene matches. This CDR3 reads CASRRQGDTEAFF. The DNA of the CDR3 is TGCGCCAGCCGGCGACAGGGGGACACTGAAGCTTTCTTT.

This clonotype was observed a handful of times. A read error is possible here, since a much larger clone lies one base away. The chain employs TRBV6-2 or TRBV6-3 and TRBJ1-1; TRBD1 is a possible D gene (5 bases). Per the germline V gene, CDR1 is MNHEY and CDR2 is SVGEGT. This CDR3 region has 15 residues. CDR3 DNA: TGTGCCAGCAGCAACCTACAGGCAACGAACACTGAAGTTTTCTTT. Translated: CASSNLQATNTEVFF.

By frequency in the sample, this clonotype is medium-sized (0.01 to 0.1%). As DNA, the CDR3 is TGTGCCAGCAGTCTGGGACAGAAAAATCAGCCCCAGCATTTT. This gives the protein CASSLGQKNQPQHF. The chain uses TRBV28 and TRBJ1-5, with 7 positions matching TRBD1. V gave up 5 bases and J gave up 4 bases; unmatched junction bases: 5. Germline CDR1 reads MDHEN; CDR2 reads SYDVKM. The CDR3 runs to 14 residues.

This clonotype has a handful of counts. The genes are TRBV18 and TRBJ1-2; D is unresolved. Trimming took off 3 bases at V and 5 bases at J, with 13 bases between the two ends. The V gene's germline CDR1 is KGHSH and CDR2 LQKENI. The CDR3 runs 14 residues. The CDR3 sequence is CASSPVTAIYGYTF. The CDR3 DNA reads as TGTGCCAGCTCACCTGTGACGGCCATTTATGGCTACACCTTC.